This T cell receptor beta chain appears in the sequencing data of a study of identical twins. A word on this clonotype: No antigen is known for it.

One entry per CDR3 protein, called by TCRdb with MiXCR from the 5' RACE reads. The profile shows roughly 1.6 million distinct CDR3 sequences, less than 35% of them singletons. The study's findings and limits: A partial confounding effect on zero-insertion analyses could come from invariant MAIT and iNKT cells.

CDR3 length: 15 amino acids. V lost 5 bases and J lost 0, with 14 bases in between. Germline CDR1 SGHAT, CDR2 FQNNGV. Material for sequencing was cord blood. This TCR came from a newborn girl in good health. This sequence joins TRBV11-2 and TRBJ2-7, with TRBD2 as a possible D gene (5 bases). This CDR3 reads CASSQSSASSYEQYF. In nucleotides, the CDR3 is TGTGCCAGCAGCCAAAGTAGCGCGAGCTCCTACGAGCAGTACTTC.